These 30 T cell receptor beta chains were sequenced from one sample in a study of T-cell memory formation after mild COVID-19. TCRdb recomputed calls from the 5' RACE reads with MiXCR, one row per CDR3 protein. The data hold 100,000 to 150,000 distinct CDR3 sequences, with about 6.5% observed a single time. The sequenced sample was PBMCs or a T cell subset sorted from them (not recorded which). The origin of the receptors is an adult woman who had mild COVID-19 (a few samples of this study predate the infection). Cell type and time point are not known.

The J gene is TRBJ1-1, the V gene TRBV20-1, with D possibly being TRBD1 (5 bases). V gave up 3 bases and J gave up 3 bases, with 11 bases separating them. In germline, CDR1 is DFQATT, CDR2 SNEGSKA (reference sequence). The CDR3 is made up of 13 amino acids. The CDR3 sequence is CSASGRVDTEAFF. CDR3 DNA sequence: TGCAGTGCTAGCGGCAGGGTCGACACTGAAGCTTTCTTT.

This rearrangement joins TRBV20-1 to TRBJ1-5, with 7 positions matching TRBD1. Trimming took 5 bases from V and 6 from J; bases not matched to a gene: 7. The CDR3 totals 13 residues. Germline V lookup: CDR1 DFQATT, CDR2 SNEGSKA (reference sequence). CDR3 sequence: CSARYRGGQPQHF. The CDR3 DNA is TGCAGTGCTCGGTACAGGGGCGGTCAGCCCCAGCATTTT.

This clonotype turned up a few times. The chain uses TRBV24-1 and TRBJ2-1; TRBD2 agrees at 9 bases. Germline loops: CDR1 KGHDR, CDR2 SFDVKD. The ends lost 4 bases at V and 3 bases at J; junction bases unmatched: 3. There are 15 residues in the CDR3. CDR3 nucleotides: TGTGCCACCAGTGACCTAGCGGGAAGCTACAATGAGCAGTTCTTC. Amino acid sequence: CATSDLAGSYNEQFF.

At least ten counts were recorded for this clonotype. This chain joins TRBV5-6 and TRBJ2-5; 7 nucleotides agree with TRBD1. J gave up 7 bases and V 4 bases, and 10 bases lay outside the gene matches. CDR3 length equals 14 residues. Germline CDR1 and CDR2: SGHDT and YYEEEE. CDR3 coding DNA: TGTGCCAGCAGCCCCAGACAGGGTGTCGGGACCCAGTACTTC. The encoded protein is CASSPRQGVGTQYF.

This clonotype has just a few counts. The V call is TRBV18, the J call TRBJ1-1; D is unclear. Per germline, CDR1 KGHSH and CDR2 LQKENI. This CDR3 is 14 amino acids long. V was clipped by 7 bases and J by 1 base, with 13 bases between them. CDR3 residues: CASFSLWGNTEAFF. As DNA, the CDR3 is TGTGCCAGCTTCTCCTTGTGGGGGAACACTGAAGCTTTCTTT.

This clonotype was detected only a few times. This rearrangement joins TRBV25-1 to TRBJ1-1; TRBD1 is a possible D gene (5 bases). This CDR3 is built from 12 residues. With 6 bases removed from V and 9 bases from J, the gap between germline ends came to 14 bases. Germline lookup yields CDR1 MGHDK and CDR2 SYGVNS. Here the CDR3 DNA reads TGTGCCAGCAGCCCCTCCGGGGGAAAAGCTTTCTTT. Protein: CASSPSGGKAFF.

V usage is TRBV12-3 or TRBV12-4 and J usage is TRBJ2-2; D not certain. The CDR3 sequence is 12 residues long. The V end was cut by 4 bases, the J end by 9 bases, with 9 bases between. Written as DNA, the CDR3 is TGTGCCAGCAGTTCCCCCAGTAGGGAGCTGTTTTTT. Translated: CASSSPSRELFF.

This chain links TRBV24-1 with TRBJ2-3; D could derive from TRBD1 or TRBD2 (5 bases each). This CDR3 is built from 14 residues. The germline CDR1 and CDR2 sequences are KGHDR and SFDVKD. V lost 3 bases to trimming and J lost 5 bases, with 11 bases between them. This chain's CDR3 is CATSDVRDGDTQYF. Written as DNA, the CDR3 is TGTGCCACCAGTGATGTCCGGGACGGAGATACGCAGTATTTT.

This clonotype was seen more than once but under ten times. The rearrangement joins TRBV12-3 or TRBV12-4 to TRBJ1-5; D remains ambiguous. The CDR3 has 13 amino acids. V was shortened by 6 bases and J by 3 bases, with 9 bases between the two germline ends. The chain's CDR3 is CASRVSTNQPQHF. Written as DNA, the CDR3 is TGTGCCAGCAGAGTCTCCACCAATCAGCCCCAGCATTTT.

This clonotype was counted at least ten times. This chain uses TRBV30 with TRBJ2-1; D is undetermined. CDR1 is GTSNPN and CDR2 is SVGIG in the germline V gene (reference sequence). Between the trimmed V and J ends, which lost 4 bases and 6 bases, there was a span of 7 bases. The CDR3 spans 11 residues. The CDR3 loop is CAWTQGNEQFF. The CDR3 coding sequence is TGTGCCTGGACTCAAGGCAATGAGCAGTTCTTC.

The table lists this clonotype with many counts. For the CDR3, the DNA is TGTGCCAGCAGCGCAGCGGGGGCAACAGATACGCAGTATTTT. Protein sequence: CASSAAGATDTQYF. V gene TRBV9 combines with J gene TRBJ2-3; 8 bases align to TRBD2. The CDR3 is 14 amino acids. The V gene end was trimmed by 3 bases and the J gene end by 3 bases; junction bases not matched to a gene: 3. In germline, CDR1 is SGDLS, CDR2 YYNGEE.

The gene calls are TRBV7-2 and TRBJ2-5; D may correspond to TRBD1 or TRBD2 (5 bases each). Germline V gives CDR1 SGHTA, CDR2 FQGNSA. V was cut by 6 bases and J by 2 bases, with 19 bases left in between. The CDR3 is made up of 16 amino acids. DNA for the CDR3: TGTGCCAGCAGACCGACCGGGACCACATATCAAGAGACCCAGTACTTC. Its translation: CASRPTGTTYQETQYF.

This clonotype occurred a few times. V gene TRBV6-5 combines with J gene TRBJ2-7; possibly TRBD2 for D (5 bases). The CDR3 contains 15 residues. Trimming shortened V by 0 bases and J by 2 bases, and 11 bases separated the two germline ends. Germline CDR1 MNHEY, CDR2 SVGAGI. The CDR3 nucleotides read TGTGCCAGCAGTTACTCGAATTCGGGAACCTACGAGCAGTACTTC. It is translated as CASSYSNSGTYEQYF.

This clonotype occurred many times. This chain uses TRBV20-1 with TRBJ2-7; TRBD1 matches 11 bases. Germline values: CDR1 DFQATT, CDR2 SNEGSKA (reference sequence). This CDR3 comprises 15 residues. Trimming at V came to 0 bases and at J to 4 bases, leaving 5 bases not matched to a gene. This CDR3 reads CSARDPRDRGYEQYF. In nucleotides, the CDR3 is TGCAGTGCTAGAGACCCAAGGGACAGGGGGTACGAGCAGTACTTC.

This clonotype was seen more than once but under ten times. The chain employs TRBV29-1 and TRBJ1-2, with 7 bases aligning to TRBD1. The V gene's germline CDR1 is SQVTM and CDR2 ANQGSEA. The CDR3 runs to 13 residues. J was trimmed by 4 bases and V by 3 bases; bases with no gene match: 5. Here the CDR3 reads CSVEIKGAYGYTF. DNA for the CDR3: TGCAGCGTTGAGATCAAGGGGGCCTATGGCTACACCTTC.

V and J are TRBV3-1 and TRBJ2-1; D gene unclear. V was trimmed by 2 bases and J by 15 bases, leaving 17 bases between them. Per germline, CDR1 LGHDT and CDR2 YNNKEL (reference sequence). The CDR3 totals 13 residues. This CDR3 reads CASSQYIAVRPFF. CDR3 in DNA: TGTGCCAGCAGCCAATATATTGCGGTAAGGCCGTTCTTC.

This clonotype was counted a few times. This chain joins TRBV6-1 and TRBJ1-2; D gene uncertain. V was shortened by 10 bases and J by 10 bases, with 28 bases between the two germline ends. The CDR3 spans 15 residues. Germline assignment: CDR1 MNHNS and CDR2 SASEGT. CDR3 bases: TGTGCCACCGCTGTGGGCCTTTTGGCCGAAAACTACTACACCTTC. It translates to CATAVGLLAENYYTF.

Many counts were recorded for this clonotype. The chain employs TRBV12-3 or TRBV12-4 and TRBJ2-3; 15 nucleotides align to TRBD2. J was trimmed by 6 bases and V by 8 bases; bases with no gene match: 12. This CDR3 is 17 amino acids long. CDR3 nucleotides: TGTGCCAGCCGAAAATGGACTAGCGGGAGGGCAAGTGATACGCAGTATTTT. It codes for CASRKWTSGRASDTQYF.

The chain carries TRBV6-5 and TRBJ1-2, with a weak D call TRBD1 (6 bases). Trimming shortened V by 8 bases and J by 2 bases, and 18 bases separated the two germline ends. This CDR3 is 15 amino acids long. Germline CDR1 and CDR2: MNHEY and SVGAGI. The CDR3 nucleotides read TGTGCCAGCCTAGGGGGAGACAGGCGCAACTATGGCTACACCTTC. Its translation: CASLGGDRRNYGYTF.

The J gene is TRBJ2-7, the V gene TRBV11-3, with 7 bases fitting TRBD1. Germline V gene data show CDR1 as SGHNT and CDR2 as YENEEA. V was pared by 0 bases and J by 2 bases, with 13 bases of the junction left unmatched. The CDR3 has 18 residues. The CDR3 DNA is TGTGCCAGCAGCTTAGATATAAGACCGGGACAGTTCGCCTACGAGCAGTACTTC. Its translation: CASSLDIRPGQFAYEQYF.

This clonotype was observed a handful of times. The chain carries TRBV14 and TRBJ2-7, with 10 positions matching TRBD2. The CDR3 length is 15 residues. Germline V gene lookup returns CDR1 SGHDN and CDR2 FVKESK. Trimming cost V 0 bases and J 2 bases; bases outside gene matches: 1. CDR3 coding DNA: TGTGCCAGCAGCCAAGAAGCGGGAGGGCCCTACGAGCAGTACTTC. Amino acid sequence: CASSQEAGGPYEQYF.

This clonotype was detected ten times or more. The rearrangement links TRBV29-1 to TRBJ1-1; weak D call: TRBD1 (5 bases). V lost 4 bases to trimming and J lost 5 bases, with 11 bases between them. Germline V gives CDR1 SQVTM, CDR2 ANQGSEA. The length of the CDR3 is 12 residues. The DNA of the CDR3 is TGCAGCGTTGGGGGCCGGGGGACTGAAGCTTTCTTT. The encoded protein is CSVGGRGTEAFF.

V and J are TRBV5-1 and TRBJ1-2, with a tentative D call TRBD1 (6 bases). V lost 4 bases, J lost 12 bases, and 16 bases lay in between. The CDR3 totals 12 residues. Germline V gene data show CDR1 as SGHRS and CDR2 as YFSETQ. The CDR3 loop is CASSPDREGHTF. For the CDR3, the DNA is TGCGCCAGCAGCCCGGACAGAGAAGGACACACCTTC.

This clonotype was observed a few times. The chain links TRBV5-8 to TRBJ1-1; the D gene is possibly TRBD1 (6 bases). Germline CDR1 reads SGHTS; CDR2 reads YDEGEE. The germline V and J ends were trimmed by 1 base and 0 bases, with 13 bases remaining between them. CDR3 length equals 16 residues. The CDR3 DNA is TGTGCCAGCAGCTTGTGGTCAGGGGAGATGAACACTGAAGCTTTCTTT. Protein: CASSLWSGEMNTEAFF.

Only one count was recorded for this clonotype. In nucleotides, the CDR3 is TGTGCCAGCAGCTTAACGTTCAGAAACACTGAAGCTTTCTTT. This sequence encodes CASSLTFRNTEAFF. The chain combines TRBV7-2 with TRBJ1-1, with D unclear. Trimming left V 2 bases short and J 2 bases short, with 9 bases between. Germline values: CDR1 SGHTA, CDR2 FQGNSA. This CDR3 has 14 residues.

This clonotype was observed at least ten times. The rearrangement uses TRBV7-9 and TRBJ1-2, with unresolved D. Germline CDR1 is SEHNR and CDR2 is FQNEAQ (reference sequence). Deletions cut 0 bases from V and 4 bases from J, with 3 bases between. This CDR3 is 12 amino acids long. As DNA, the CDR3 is TGTGCCAGCAGCTTAGCTGTCTATGGCTACACCTTC. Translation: CASSLAVYGYTF. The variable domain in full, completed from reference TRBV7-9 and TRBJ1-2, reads DTGVSQNPRHKITKRGQNVTFRCDPISEHNRLYWYRQTLGQGPEFLTYFQNEAQLEKSRLLSDRFSAERPKGSFSTLEIQRTEQGDSAMYLCASSLAVYGYTFGSGTRLTVV.

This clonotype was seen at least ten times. The chain's CDR3 is CSVDSKGTDTQYF. In nucleotides, the CDR3 is TGCAGCGTTGACTCAAAAGGCACAGATACGCAGTATTTT. The J gene is TRBJ2-3, the V gene TRBV29-1, with unresolved D. The CDR3 extends over 13 amino acids. Between the trimmed V and J ends, which lost 3 bases and 1 base, there was a span of 8 bases. Looked up from germline, CDR1 is SQVTM and CDR2 is ANQGSEA.

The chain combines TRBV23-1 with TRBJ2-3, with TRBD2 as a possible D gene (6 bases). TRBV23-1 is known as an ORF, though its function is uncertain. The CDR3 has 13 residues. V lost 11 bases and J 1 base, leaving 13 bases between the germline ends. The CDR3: CAPVGEGTDTQYF. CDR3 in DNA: TGCGCCCCGGTGGGGGAGGGCACAGATACGCAGTATTTT.

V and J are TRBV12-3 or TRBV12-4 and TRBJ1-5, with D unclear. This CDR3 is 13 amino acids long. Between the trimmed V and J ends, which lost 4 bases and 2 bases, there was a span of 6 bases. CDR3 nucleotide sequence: TGTGCCAGCAGTTGGGTAGGCAATCAGCCCCAGCATTTT. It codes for CASSWVGNQPQHF.

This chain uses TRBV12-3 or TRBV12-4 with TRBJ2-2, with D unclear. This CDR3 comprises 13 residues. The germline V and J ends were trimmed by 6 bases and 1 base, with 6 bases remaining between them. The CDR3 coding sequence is TGTGCCAGCAGGCCAAAGAACACCGGGGAGCTGTTTTTT. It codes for CASRPKNTGELFF.